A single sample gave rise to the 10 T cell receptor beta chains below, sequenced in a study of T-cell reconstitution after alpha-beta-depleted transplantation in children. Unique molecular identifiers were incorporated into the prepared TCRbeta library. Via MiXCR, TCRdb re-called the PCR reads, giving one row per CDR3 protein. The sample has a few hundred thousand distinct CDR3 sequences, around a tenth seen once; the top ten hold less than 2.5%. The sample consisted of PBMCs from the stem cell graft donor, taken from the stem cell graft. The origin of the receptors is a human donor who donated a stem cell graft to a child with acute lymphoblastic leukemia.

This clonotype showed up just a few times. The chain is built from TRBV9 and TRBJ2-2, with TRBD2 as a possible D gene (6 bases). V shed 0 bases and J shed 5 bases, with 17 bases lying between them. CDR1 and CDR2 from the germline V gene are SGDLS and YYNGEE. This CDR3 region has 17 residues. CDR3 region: CASSVGSVGRKTGELFF. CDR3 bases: TGTGCCAGCAGCGTAGGGTCAGTGGGGAGGAAGACCGGGGAGCTGTTTTTT.

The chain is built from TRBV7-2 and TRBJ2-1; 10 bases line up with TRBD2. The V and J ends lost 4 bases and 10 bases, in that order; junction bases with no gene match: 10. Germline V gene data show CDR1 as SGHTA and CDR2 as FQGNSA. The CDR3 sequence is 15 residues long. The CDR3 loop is CASSSPSGSHQEQFF. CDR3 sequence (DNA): TGTGCCAGCAGCTCCCCTAGCGGGAGTCACCAGGAGCAGTTCTTC.

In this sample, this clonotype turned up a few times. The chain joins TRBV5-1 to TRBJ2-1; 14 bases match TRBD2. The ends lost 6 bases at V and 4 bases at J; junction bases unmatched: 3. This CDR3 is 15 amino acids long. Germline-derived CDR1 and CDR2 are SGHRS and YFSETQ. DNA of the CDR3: TGCGCCAGCACCGGACTAGCGGGAGGATACAATGAGCAGTTCTTC. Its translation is CASTGLAGGYNEQFF.

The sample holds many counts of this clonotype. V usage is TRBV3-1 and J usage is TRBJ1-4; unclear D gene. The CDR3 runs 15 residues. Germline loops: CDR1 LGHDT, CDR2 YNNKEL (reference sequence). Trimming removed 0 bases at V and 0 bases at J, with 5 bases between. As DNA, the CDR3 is TGTGCCAGCAGCCAAGACCCTGCAACTAATGAAAAACTGTTTTTT. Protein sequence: CASSQDPATNEKLFF.

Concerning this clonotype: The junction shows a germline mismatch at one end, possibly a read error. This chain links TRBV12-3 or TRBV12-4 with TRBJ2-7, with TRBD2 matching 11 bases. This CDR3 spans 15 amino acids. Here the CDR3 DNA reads TGTGCCAGCAGACCGGGCGGGACTAGCGGCTACGACCAGTACTTC. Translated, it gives CASRPGGTSGYDQYF.

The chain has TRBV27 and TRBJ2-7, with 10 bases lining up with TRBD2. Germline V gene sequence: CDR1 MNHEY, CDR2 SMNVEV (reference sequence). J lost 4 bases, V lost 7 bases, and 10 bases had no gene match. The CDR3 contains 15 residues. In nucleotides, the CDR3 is TGTGCCAGCACCCTCTCAGCGGGAGGGCTTTACGAGCAGTACTTC. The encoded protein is CASTLSAGGLYEQYF.

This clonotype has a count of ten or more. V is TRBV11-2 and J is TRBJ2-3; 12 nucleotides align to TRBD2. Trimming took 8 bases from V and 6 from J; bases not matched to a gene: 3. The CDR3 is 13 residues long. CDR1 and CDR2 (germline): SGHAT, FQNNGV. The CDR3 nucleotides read TGTGCCAGCCTAGCGGGAGGGCAGGATACGCAGTATTTT. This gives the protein CASLAGGQDTQYF.

This CDR3 is CASSSIQGWGNQPQHF. DNA for the CDR3: TGTGCCAGCAGTTCGATACAGGGATGGGGCAATCAGCCCCAGCATTTT. This chain joins TRBV28 and TRBJ1-5, with D possibly matching TRBD1 (6 bases). Trimming shortened V by 4 bases and J by 2 bases, and 15 bases separated the two germline ends. Germline lookup yields CDR1 MDHEN and CDR2 SYDVKM. This CDR3 has 16 amino acids.

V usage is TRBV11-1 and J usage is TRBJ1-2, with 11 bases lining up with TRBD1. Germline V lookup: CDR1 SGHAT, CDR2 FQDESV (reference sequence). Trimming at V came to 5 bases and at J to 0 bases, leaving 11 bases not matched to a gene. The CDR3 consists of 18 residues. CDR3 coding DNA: TGTGCCAGCAGCCTGGACAGGGGGCGTCCCCAAGCTAACTATGGCTACACCTTC. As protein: CASSLDRGRPQANYGYTF.

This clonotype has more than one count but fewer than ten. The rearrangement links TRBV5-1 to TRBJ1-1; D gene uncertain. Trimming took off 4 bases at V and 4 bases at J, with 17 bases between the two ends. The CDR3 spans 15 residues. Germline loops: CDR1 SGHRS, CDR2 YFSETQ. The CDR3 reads CASSHPSRGVTEAFF. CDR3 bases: TGCGCCAGCAGCCATCCCAGTCGGGGAGTCACTGAAGCTTTCTTT.